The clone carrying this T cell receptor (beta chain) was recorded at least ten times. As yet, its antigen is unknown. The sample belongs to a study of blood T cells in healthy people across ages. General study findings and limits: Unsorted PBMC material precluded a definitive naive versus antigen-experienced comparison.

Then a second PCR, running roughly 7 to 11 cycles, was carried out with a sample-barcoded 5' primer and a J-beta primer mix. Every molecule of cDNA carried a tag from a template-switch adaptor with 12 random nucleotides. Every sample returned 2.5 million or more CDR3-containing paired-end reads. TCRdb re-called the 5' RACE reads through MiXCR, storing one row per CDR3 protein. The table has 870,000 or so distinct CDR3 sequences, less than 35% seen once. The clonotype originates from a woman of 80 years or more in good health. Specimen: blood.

The CDR3 protein is CAISEEYPRETQYF. As DNA, the CDR3 is TGTGCCATCAGTGAGGAGTACCCTCGAGAGACCCAGTACTTC. The chain is built from TRBV10-3 and TRBJ2-5; no firm D call. The CDR3 loop spans 14 amino acids. Deletions cut 2 bases from V and 4 bases from J, with 11 bases between. Per the germline V gene, CDR1 is ENHRY and CDR2 is SYGVKD.